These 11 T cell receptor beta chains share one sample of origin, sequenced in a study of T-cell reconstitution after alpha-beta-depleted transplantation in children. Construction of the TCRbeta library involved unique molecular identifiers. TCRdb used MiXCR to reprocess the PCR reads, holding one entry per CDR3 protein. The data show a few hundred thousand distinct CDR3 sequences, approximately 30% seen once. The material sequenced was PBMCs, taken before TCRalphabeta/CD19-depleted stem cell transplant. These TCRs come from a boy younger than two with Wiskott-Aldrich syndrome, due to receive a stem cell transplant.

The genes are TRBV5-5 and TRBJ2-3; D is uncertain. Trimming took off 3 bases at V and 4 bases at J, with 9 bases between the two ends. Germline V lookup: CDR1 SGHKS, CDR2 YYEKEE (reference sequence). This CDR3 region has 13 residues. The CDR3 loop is CASSYQPADTQYF. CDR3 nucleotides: TGTGCCAGCAGCTACCAACCCGCAGATACGCAGTATTTT.

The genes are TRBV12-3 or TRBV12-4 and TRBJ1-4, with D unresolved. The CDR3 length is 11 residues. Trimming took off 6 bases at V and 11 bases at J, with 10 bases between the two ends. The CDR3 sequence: CASSSKIKLFF. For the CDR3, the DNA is TGTGCCAGCAGCTCTAAAATTAAACTGTTTTTT.

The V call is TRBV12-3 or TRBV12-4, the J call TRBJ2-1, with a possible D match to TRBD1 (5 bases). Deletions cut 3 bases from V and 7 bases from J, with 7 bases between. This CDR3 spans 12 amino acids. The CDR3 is CASSFRVNEQFF. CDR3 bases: TGTGCCAGCAGTTTCAGGGTGAATGAGCAGTTCTTC.

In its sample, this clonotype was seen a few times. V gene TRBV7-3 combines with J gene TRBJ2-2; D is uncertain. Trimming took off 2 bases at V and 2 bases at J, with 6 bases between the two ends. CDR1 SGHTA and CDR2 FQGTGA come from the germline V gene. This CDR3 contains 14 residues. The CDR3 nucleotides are TGTGCCAGCAGCTTACGACTCAACACCGGGGAGCTGTTTTTT. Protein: CASSLRLNTGELFF.

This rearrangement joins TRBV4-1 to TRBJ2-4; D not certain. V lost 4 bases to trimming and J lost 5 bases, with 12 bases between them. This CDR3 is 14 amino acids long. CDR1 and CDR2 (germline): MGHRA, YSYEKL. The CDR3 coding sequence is TGCGCCAGCAGCCCCCGACCTCGGGAAAACATTCAGTACTTC. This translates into CASSPRPRENIQYF.

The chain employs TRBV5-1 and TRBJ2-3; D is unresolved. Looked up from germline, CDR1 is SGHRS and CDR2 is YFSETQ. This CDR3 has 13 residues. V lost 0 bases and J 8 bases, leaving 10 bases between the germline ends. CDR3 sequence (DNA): TGCGCCAGCAGCTTGGCCGATATGGCTACGCAGTATTTT. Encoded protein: CASSLADMATQYF.

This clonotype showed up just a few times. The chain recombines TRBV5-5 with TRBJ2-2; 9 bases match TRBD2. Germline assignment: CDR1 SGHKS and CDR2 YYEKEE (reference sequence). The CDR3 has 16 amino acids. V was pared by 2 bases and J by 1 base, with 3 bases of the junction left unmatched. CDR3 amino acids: CASSFAAGGNTGELFF. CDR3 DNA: TGTGCCAGCAGCTTTGCAGCGGGAGGGAACACCGGGGAGCTGTTTTTT.

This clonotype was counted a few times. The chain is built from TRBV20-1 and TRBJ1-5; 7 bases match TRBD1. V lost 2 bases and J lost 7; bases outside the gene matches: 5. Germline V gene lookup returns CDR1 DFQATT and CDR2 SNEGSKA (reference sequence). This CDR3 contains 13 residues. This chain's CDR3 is CSARPTGEQPQHF. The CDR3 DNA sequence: TGCAGTGCTAGACCAACAGGGGAACAGCCCCAGCATTTT.

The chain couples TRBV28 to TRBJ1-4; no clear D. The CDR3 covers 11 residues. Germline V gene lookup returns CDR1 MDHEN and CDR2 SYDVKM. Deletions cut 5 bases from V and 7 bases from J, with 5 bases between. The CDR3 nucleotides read TGTGCCAGCAGTGGAGGTGAAAAACTGTTTTTT. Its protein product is CASSGGEKLFF.

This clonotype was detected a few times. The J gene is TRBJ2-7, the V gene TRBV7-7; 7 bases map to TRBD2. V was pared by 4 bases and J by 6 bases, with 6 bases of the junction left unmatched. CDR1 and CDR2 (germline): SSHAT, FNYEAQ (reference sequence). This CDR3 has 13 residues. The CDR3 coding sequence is TGTGCCAGCAGCTCGGACACGGGGGGCGAGCAGTACTTC. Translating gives CASSSDTGGEQYF. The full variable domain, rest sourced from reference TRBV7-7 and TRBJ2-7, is GAGVSQSPRYKVTKRGQDVTLRCDPISSHATLYWYQQALGQGPEFLTYFNYEAQPDKSGLPSDRFSAERPEGSISTLTIQRTEQRDSAMYRCASSSDTGGEQYFGPGTRLTVT.

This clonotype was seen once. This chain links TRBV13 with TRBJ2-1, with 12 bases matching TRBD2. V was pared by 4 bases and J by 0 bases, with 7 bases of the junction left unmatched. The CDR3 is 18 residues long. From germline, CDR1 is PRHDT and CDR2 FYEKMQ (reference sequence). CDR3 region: CASSYRTSGTPSYNEQFF. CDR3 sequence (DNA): TGTGCCAGCAGCTATCGGACTAGCGGGACCCCCTCCTACAATGAGCAGTTCTTC.